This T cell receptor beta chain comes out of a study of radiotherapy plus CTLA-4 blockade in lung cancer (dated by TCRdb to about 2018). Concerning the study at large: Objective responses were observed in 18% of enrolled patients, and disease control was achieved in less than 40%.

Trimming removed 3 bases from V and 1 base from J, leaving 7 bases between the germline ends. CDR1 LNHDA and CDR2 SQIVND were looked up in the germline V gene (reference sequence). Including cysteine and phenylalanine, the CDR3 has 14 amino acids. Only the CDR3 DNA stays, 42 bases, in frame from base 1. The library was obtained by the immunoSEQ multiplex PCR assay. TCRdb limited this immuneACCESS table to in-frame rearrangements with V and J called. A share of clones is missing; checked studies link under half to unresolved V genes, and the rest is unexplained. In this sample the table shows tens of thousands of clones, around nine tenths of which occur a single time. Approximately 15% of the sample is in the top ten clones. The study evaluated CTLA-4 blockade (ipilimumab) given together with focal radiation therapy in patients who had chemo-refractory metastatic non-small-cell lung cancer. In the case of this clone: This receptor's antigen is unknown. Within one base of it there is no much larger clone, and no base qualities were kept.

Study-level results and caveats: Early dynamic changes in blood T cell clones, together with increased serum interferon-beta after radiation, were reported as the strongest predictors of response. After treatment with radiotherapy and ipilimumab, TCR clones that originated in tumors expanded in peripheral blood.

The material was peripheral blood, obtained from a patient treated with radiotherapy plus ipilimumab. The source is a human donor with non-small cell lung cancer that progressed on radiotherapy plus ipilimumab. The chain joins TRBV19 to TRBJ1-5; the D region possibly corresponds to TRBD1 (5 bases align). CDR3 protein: CASSIYRSNQPQHF. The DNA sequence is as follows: TGTGCCAGTAGTATTTACAGGAGCAATCAGCCCCAGCATTTT. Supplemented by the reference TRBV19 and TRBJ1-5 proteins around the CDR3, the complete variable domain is DGGITQSPKYLFRKEGQNVTLSCEQNLNHDAMYWYRQDPGQGLRLIYYSQIVNDFQKGDIAEGYSVSREKKESFPLTVTSAQKNPTAFYLCASSIYRSNQPQHFGDGTRLSIL.